These 19 T cell receptor beta chains originate from one sample sequenced in a study of shared clonotypes between healthy human individuals. The method was immunoSEQ multiplex PCR; TCRdb's version includes in-frame clones alone and lacks a portion of them. The sample lists 2 million to 2.5 million clones, about 92% occurring once. Sequencing input: naive CD4+ T cells from PBMCs. The subset denotes: CD45RA+ positively selected. These receptors were obtained from a man aged 18 to 35 in good health. Some clones in this sample may be carry-over from other donors' samples.

The CDR3 nucleotides are TGTGCCAAGATGTGGGTATCCACTGAAGCTTTCTTT. Translation gives CAKMWVSTEAFF. This chain connects TRBV2 to TRBJ1-1; D remains unclear. CDR3 size: 12 residues. Per the germline V gene, CDR1 is SNHLY and CDR2 is FYNNEI. Trimming took 10 bases from V and 4 from J, leaving 13 bases between them.

The CDR3 coding sequence is TGTGCCAGCAGCCAAGTAAGGGGGTCTGGGGCCAACGTCCTGACTTTC. It codes for CASSQVRGSGANVLTF. The chain employs TRBV4-2 and TRBJ2-6, with a weak D call TRBD1 (6 bases). Germline CDR1 and CDR2: LGHNA and YNFKEQ. The CDR3 consists of 16 residues. V shed 1 base and J shed 1 base, with 8 bases lying between them.

The chain employs TRBV7-6 and TRBJ2-2; TRBD2 matches 7 bases. V lost 2 bases to trimming and J lost 2 bases; unmatched junction nucleotides: 11. CDR1 is SGHVS, CDR2 FNYEAQ, per germline. The CDR3 extends over 18 amino acids. The CDR3 region is CASSLSARAGLNTGELFF. DNA of the CDR3: TGTGCCAGCAGCTTATCGGCTCGAGCGGGGCTAAACACCGGGGAGCTGTTTTTT.

This chain links TRBV18 with TRBJ2-2; 10 bases agree with TRBD2. The trim removed 10 bases at V and 2 bases at J, leaving 4 bases unmatched. Germline-derived CDR1 and CDR2 are KGHSH and LQKENI. This CDR3 has 14 amino acids. The CDR3 protein is CATRTSGNTGELFF. For the CDR3, the DNA is TGTGCCACACGGACTAGCGGAAACACCGGGGAGCTGTTTTTT.

This rearrangement joins TRBV15 to TRBJ2-3; D unresolved. This CDR3 has 12 residues. Germline values: CDR1 LNHNV, CDR2 YYDKDF (reference sequence). Trimming shortened V by 1 base and J by 5 bases, and 4 bases separated the two germline ends. In nucleotides, the CDR3 is TGTGCCACCAGCAGAGGTAGAGATACGCAGTATTTT. Translation gives CATSRGRDTQYF.

The chain has TRBV15 and TRBJ1-2; D is unresolved. The CDR3 sequence is 14 residues long. The V gene lost 0 bases and the J gene lost 4 bases, with 9 bases spanning the gap. Looked up from germline, CDR1 is LNHNV and CDR2 is YYDKDF (reference sequence). Written as DNA, the CDR3 is TGTGCCACCAGCAGAGATACGGGAACCTATGGCTACACCTTC. Protein: CATSRDTGTYGYTF.

The chain employs TRBV6-1 and TRBJ1-1; perhaps TRBD1 as D (5 bases). CDR1 and CDR2 (germline): MNHNS, SASEGT. CDR3 length equals 15 residues. The V end lost 3 bases, the J end lost 3 bases, and 14 bases lay between the germline ends. CDR3 DNA: TGTGCCAGCAGTGAGACAGTCCCCCGGGACACTGAAGCTTTCTTT. This sequence encodes CASSETVPRDTEAFF.

This chain joins TRBV11-2 and TRBJ2-1; possibly TRBD2 for D (6 bases). Germline lookup yields CDR1 SGHAT and CDR2 FQNNGV. CDR3 length equals 16 residues. The V end lost 5 bases, the J end lost 4 bases, and 18 bases lay between the germline ends. CDR3 nucleotides: TGTGCCAGCAGCCCACTAACGGGACTCTGGTACAATGAGCAGTTCTTC. This codes for CASSPLTGLWYNEQFF.

This chain links TRBV13 with TRBJ1-3, with TRBD1 matching over 7 bases. V trimming: 4 bases; J trimming: 0 bases; junction bases outside the gene matches: 6. The CDR3 sequence is 16 residues long. Germline CDR1 reads PRHDT; CDR2 reads FYEKMQ (reference sequence). The CDR3, as DNA: TGTGCCAGCAGCTGGAAGGGGGCAGGCTCTGGAAACACCATATATTTT. Protein sequence: CASSWKGAGSGNTIYF.

This chain joins TRBV28 and TRBJ1-2, with D uncertain. The germline V gene encodes CDR1 MDHEN and CDR2 SYDVKM. V lost 7 bases and J 4 bases, leaving 16 bases between the germline ends. There are 14 residues in the CDR3. The CDR3 region has the DNA TGTGCCAGCACCAAAGGGATAGCCTTCTATGGCTACACCTTC. Its protein is CASTKGIAFYGYTF.

V is TRBV11-2 and J is TRBJ2-3; D gene uncertain. V was pared by 1 base and J by 6 bases, with 17 bases between. The CDR3 has 16 amino acids. Per germline, CDR1 SGHAT and CDR2 FQNNGV. Written as DNA, the CDR3 is TGTGCCAGCAGCTTAGCCGTAGCAAGATCCCCCGATACGCAGTATTTT. This sequence encodes CASSLAVARSPDTQYF.

The V and J genes are TRBV27 and TRBJ1-3, with D unclear. The CDR3 is made up of 13 amino acids. Germline-derived CDR1 and CDR2 are MNHEY and SMNVEV (reference sequence). The V gene lost 5 bases and the J gene lost 2 bases, with 7 bases spanning the gap. The CDR3 DNA sequence: TGTGCCAGCAGTCCGATTACTGGAAACACCATATATTTT. This encodes CASSPITGNTIYF.

The chain employs TRBV30 and TRBJ2-3; 9 bases line up with TRBD1. CDR3 length: 14 residues. Per germline, CDR1 GTSNPN and CDR2 SVGIG (reference sequence). J gave up 6 bases and V 3 bases, and 7 bases lay outside the gene matches. CDR3 sequence: CAWREQGAWDTQYF. CDR3 in DNA: TGTGCCTGGAGAGAACAGGGGGCTTGGGATACGCAGTATTTT.

As regards this clone: Other DNA sequences from this sample encode an identical CDR3 as well. The rearrangement uses TRBV2 and TRBJ2-2, with 7 bases fitting TRBD2. The germline V gene encodes CDR1 SNHLY and CDR2 FYNNEI. There are 13 residues in the CDR3. V lost 8 bases to trimming and J lost 1 base; unmatched junction nucleotides: 1. The CDR3 nucleotides are TGTGCCAGCGGGAGGGAGAACACCGGGGAGCTGTTTTTT. Encoded protein: CASGRENTGELFF.

This clone was seen a handful of times. The rearrangement links TRBV20-1 to TRBJ1-1, with D tentatively TRBD1 (6 bases). Trimming took 4 bases from V and 8 from J, leaving 8 bases between them. Germline V gene data show CDR1 as DFQATT and CDR2 as SNEGSKA (reference sequence). CDR3 length equals 10 residues. The CDR3 sequence is CSAMDREAFF. CDR3 sequence (DNA): TGCAGTGCTATGGACAGAGAAGCTTTCTTT.

The chain carries TRBV11-3 and TRBJ2-2; 11 bases are a match to TRBD2. J lost 1 base, V lost 2 bases, and 9 bases had no gene match. The CDR3 covers 19 residues. Per the germline V gene, CDR1 is SGHNT and CDR2 is YENEEA. CDR3 region: CASSLSSVAGGQNTGELFF. The CDR3 bases are TGTGCCAGCAGCTTAAGTTCGGTAGCGGGAGGGCAGAACACCGGGGAGCTGTTTTTT.

The rearrangement joins TRBV28 to TRBJ2-1, with 7 bases that match TRBD2. Per germline, CDR1 MDHEN and CDR2 SYDVKM. Losses at the gene ends were 8 bases for V and 8 bases for J; bases not matched to a gene: 18. The CDR3 has 16 amino acids. CDR3 sequence: CASQPFSAGLRDEQFF. The CDR3 nucleotides are TGTGCCAGCCAGCCATTTTCAGCGGGACTCAGGGATGAGCAGTTCTTC.

The V and J genes are TRBV9 and TRBJ2-7; no firm D call. The CDR3 consists of 15 residues. The ends were cut back, 3 bases at V and 1 base at J, with 14 bases in the middle. Germline CDR1 and CDR2: SGDLS and YYNGEE. As DNA, the CDR3 is TGTGCCAGCAGCGCGTCTAAAGGCGGATCCTACGAGCAGTACTTC. This encodes CASSASKGGSYEQYF.

The sample holds a few counts of this clone. The J gene is TRBJ1-1, the V gene TRBV28, with 9 positions matching TRBD1. The germline V gene encodes CDR1 MDHEN and CDR2 SYDVKM. The junction had 13 bases not matched to a gene; V was cut back by 4 bases and J by 7 bases. The CDR3 is 16 amino acids. DNA for the CDR3: TGTGCCAGCAGTTCGAACCGGGACAGGGAAATTGGTGAAGCTTTCTTT. This translates into CASSSNRDREIGEAFF.